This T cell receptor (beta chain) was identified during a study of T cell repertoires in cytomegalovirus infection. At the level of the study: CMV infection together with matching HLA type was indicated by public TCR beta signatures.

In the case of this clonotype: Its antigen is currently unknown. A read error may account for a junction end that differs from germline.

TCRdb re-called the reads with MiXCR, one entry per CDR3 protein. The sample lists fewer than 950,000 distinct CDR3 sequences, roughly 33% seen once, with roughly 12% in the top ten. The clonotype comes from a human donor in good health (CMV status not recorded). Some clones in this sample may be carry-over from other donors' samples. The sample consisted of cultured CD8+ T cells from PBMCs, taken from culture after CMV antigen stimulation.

CDR3 region: CVSRAGTLEYGYTF. In nucleotides, the CDR3 is TGTGTCAGTAGGGCCGGGACACTCGAATATGGCTACACCTTC. The V and J genes are TRBV19 and TRBJ1-2; D perhaps matches TRBD1 (6 bases). The CDR3 runs 14 residues. Per germline, CDR1 LNHDA and CDR2 SQIVND (reference sequence).